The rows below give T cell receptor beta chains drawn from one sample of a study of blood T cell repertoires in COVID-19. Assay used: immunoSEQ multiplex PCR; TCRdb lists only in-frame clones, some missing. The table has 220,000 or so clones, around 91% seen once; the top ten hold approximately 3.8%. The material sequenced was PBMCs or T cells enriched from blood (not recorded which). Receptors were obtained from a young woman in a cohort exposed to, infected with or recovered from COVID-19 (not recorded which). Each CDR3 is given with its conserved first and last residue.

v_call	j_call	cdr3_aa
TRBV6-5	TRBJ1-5	CASSYGIRGQPQHF
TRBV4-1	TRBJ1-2	CASSPGQGKGGYTF
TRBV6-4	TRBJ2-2	CASSGDSSNTGELFF
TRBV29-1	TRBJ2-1	CSVEYSGASSYNEQFF
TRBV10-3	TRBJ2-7	CAITTGTGVSYEQYF
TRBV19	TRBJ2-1	CASSFRPDYSVSEQFF
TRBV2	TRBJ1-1	CASPTGIGMNTEAFF
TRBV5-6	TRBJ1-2	CASSPSHRAYGYTF
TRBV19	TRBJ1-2	CASSIDSTLVYGYTF
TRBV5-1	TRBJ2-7	CASSLEQGYEQYF
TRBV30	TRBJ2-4	CAWSRQSVAKNIQYF
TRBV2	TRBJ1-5	CASSERRITGGNQPQHF